This TCR beta chain came from a study of blood T cell repertoires in COVID-19. Trimming shortened V by 0 bases and J by 0 bases, and 15 bases separated the two germline ends. The CDR3 consists of 17 residues. Looked up from germline, CDR1 is SGHRS and CDR2 is YFSETQ. Study members were between about 18 and 100 years old and lived in over 20 US regions. Two negative PCRs, clearance, or symptom resolution were required of recovered Cohort 3 donors. Only in-frame clones appear in the TCRdb table, and some are missing; sequencing was by immunoSEQ multiplex PCR. This sample has approximately 180,000 clones; around 84% occur once, and the top ten carry roughly 15%.

This chain uses TRBV5-1 with TRBJ1-2; D gene uncertain. This TCR was recovered from a man in his fifties or sixties who had recovered from COVID-19. The sample consisted of PBMCs or T cells enriched from blood (not recorded which). The CDR3 nucleotides are TGCGCCAGCAGCTTGGATGGGCGCCGCGAAGCTAACTATGGCTACACCTTC. Its translation: CASSLDGRREANYGYTF.